The entry below gives a single TCR beta chain sequence along with its context. What this receptor recognizes is not known. No base quality values were provided; no much bigger clone lies one nucleotide off. The entry originates in a study of a mutant IDH1 vaccine in newly diagnosed glioma (TCRdb year 2021). About the study as a whole: Eight vaccinations were administered to patients in weeks 1, 3, 5, 7, 11, 15, 19 and 23, corresponding to visits V03 through V10. Six visits were used for peripheral blood collection: V03 (baseline), V05, V07, V10, V12 and V13. Of the approximately 33 treated patients, roughly 60% were male and around 40% were female, and the mean age was around 40 years. For exploratory analyses, longitudinal TCRB deep sequencing was carried out in some 25 treated patients wherever samples were available. Vaccination started 4-6 weeks after radiotherapy alone, or was given together with temozolomide cycles in the groups whose treatment included chemotherapy. Prior to enrollment, patients had been given standard therapy consisting of radiotherapy alone, temozolomide alone, or radiochemotherapy with temozolomide, with the combination given to most patients.

Libraries came from the immunoSEQ multiplex PCR assay. Following the manufacturer's protocol, the hsTCRB Kit was used to amplify rearranged TCR beta chain sequences. Sequencing of TCRB libraries was carried out on an Illumina MiSeq. Turning to the authors' computational methods: Demultiplexing, trimming and gene mapping were performed with the kit vendor's proprietary platform. TCRdb's version of the immuneACCESS table is confined to in-frame rearrangements and falls short of the full clone set. An unresolved V gene accounts for under half of the shortfall where checked; the remainder is of unknown origin. D and trimming come from the DNA, and the V and J calls and clone size come from that table. The sample profile shows tens of thousands of clones; 82% of them were found once. In total, the top ten clones hold approximately 3.1% of the sample. V loses 3 bases, J loses 5 bases, and the germline ends lie 7 bases apart. The germline V gene provides CDR1 KGHSH and CDR2 LQKENI. Spanning cysteine to phenylalanine, the CDR3 consists of 12 amino acids. Only the CDR3 part of the read is kept: 36 bases, read in frame from the first base.

Study-wide findings and limitations: Vaccine-induced immune responses across multiple MHC alleles were detected in over 85% of patients. PBMC samples for TCRB deep sequencing were selected based on availability. The authors noted that analyses of patient blood samples could not be reproduced because of sample limitations. No apparent relationship was observed between pseudoprogression and alterations in the top peripheral T cell clonotypes detected by TCRB sequencing.

This specimen's time point label, interpreted: week 5, during vaccination. Each vaccine dose, consisting of 300 ug of a 20-mer mutant IDH1 peptide in Montanide, was administered subcutaneously with topical imiquimod. All donors had newly diagnosed IDH1-mutant astrocytomas of WHO grade 3 or 4 that showed loss of nuclear ATRX. The samples were drawn from NOA16, a multicentre, single-arm, open-label phase I trial in Germany that tested a mutant IDH1 peptide vaccine in humans for the first time. Genomic DNA for TCRB sequencing was extracted from EDTA blood using the DNeasy Blood and Tissue Kit. The starting material was PBMCs, obtained from a glioma patient whose treatment included an IDH1 peptide vaccine. The rearrangement combines TRBV18 with TRBJ1-1; no D gene call is confident. The receptor was derived from a woman younger than 30 with glioma. Some clones in this sample may be carry-over from other donors' samples. The nucleotide sequence is given as TGTGCCAGCTCACCTATTGGGACTGAAGCTTTCTTT. Its protein is CASSPIGTEAFF.